This T cell receptor (beta chain) was observed in a study of shared clonotypes between healthy human individuals. Study-wide context: The people who gave samples were two women and three men aged 18 to 49.

Donors comprised only Caucasian adults living in Nashville, Tennessee. The count of this clone is one. Sequencing used immunoSEQ multiplex PCR; TCRdb keeps in-frame clones, though not all of them. The sample consists of approximately 2,300,000 clones, roughly 92% of them appearing once. With 4 bases removed from V and 6 bases from J, the gap between germline ends came to 10 bases. The CDR3 is 12 residues long. Germline V gives CDR1 SGHRS, CDR2 YFSETQ. The chain links TRBV5-1 to TRBJ1-1; D not resolved. The TCR sequence derives from a man between 18 and 29 years old in good health. Some clones in this sample may be carry-over from other donors' samples. The sequenced material came from naive CD4+ T cells from PBMCs. Subset: CD45RA+ positively selected. The CDR3 here is CASSEGHAEAFF. Written as DNA, the CDR3 is TGCGCCAGCAGCGAGGGCCACGCTGAAGCTTTCTTT. Drawing the rest from reference TRBV5-1 and TRBJ1-1, the complete variable domain is KAGVTQTPRYLIKTRGQQVTLSCSPISGHRSVSWYQQTPGQGLQFLFEYFSETQRNKGNFPGRFSGRQFSNSRSEMNVSTLELGDSALYLCASSEGHAEAFFGQGTRLTVV.